Listed below are T cell receptor beta chains from one sample, sequenced in a study of blood T cell repertoires in COVID-19. Generated by immunoSEQ multiplex PCR, the TCRdb table keeps only in-frame clones and is missing some. The sample lists some 410,000 clones; roughly 90% were seen once. Source material: PBMCs or T cells enriched from blood (not recorded which). The receptors come from a woman aged 30 to 39 with acute COVID-19. CDR3s include the opening cysteine and the closing phenylalanine or tryptophan. A D gene is named only where the DNA matches it firmly. Some rows mark clone size as missing; the rest say once, few, many or name a class of expanded clone.

TRBV3-1/TRBV3-2	TRBD1	.	TRBJ2-1	CASSRRTGTLDNEQFF	TGTGCCAGCAGCCGCCGGACAGGCACCCTCGACAATGAGCAGTTCTTC
TRBV12-3/TRBV12-4	TRBD1	.	TRBJ2-3	CASRGQGTDTQYF	TGTGCCAGCAGGGGACAGGGCACAGATACGCAGTATTTT
TRBV18	TRBD1	.	TRBJ1-2	CASSALLTGDVNYGYTF	TGTGCCAGCTCAGCTCTATTGACAGGGGACGTTAACTATGGCTACACCTTC
TRBV10-3	.	few	TRBJ1-1	CAISDQMRGRTEAFF	TGTGCCATCAGTGACCAGATGCGGGGTCGCACTGAAGCTTTCTTT
TRBV6-5	TRBD1	once	TRBJ1-4	CASRAGQGINEKLFF	TGTGCCAGCAGAGCCGGACAGGGCATAAATGAAAAACTGTTTTTT
TRBV5-5	TRBD1	.	TRBJ1-2	CASSKDRVIRYTF	TGTGCCAGCAGCAAGGACAGGGTGATACGCTACACCTTC
TRBV4-2	.	.	TRBJ1-1	CASSQVRGNTEAFF	TGTGCCAGCAGCCAAGTTAGGGGGAACACTGAAGCTTTCTTT
TRBV7-2	.	.	TRBJ2-3	CASSLGGHHTDTQYF	TGTGCCAGCAGCTTAGGCGGGCATCACACAGATACGCAGTATTTT
TRBV14	TRBD2	.	TRBJ2-7	CASSQGSRTSGRNYEQYF	TGTGCCAGCAGCCAAGGGAGCCGGACTAGCGGGAGGAACTACGAGCAGTACTTC
TRBV3-1/TRBV3-2	.	once	TRBJ2-5	CASSQLGQIQETQYF	TGTGCCAGCAGCCAATTAGGACAGATCCAAGAGACCCAGTACTTC
TRBV7-3	TRBD1	.	TRBJ2-5	CASSLGQGLQETQYF	TGTGCCAGCAGCCTCGGACAGGGGCTCCAAGAGACCCAGTACTTC
TRBV2	TRBD1	.	TRBJ2-2	CASSVPGQGTGELFF	TGTGCCAGCAGTGTACCGGGACAGGGAACCGGGGAGCTGTTTTTT
TRBV9	TRBD1	.	TRBJ1-2	CASSGGPGQGPSPTF	TGTGCCAGCAGCGGAGGACCGGGACAGGGGCCATCGCCCACCTTC
TRBV24-1	TRBD1	once	TRBJ1-2	CATSDTGEVVGYTF	TGTGCCACCAGTGATACAGGGGAGGTCGTTGGCTACACCTTC
TRBV5-6	TRBD1	.	TRBJ1-2	CASSETVSGQGNYGYTF	TGTGCCAGCAGTGAAACGGTGTCTGGACAGGGAAACTATGGCTACACCTTC
TRBV9	.	.	TRBJ1-2	CASSVGARGWRANYGYTF	TGTGCCAGCAGCGTAGGTGCGAGGGGGTGGAGAGCTAACTATGGCTACACCTTC
TRBV10-3	TRBD1	.	TRBJ1-6	CAISGGSNSPLHF	TGTGCCATCTCAGGGGGCTCGAATTCACCCCTCCACTTT
TRBV19	TRBD1	.	TRBJ1-3	CASRQGGPDSGNTIYF	TGTGCCAGCCGGCAGGGGGGACCGGACTCTGGAAACACCATATATTTT
TRBV11-1	TRBD2	.	TRBJ2-7	CASSPGTSGTYEQYF	TGTGCCAGCAGCCCCGGGACTAGCGGGACCTACGAGCAGTACTTC
TRBV7-9	.	.	TRBJ1-1	CASSPDGVGTEAFF	TGTGCCAGCAGCCCGGACGGGGTAGGAACTGAAGCTTTCTTT
TRBV4-1	TRBD2	once	TRBJ2-1	CASSQRGGLYNEQFF	TGCGCCAGCAGTCAACGGGGGGGCCTCTACAATGAGCAGTTCTTC
TRBV7-9	.	.	TRBJ1-4	CASSLAGLNEKLFF	TGTGCCAGCAGCCTCGCAGGATTAAATGAAAAACTGTTTTTT
TRBV4-3	.	.	TRBJ2-3	CASSQDPGEDTQYF	TGCGCCAGCAGCCAAGATCCAGGTGAGGATACGCAGTATTTT
TRBV9	.	.	TRBJ2-7	CASSAGAIDYEQYF	TGTGCCAGCAGCGCGGGAGCCATCGACTACGAGCAGTACTTC
TRBV24-1	.	.	TRBJ2-3	CATSDLSGSSTDTQYF	TGTGCCACCAGTGATTTATCAGGGTCTAGCACAGATACGCAGTATTTT
TRBV2	.	.	TRBJ2-7	CASSTGYEQYF	TGTGCCAGCAGCACCGGCTACGAGCAGTACTTC
TRBV24-1	.	.	TRBJ2-7	CATPSRGPRGFYEQYF	TGTGCCACCCCCTCACGTGGGCCACGGGGATTCTACGAGCAGTACTTC
TRBV19	.	once	TRBJ1-1	CASKRLSQAFF	TGTGCCAGTAAAAGACTCTCTCAAGCTTTCTTT
TRBV10-2	TRBD1	.	TRBJ1-6	CASSERAGGSFLNNSPLHF	TGCGCCAGCAGTGAGAGGGCAGGGGGCAGCTTCTTAAATAATTCACCCCTCCACTTT
TRBV5-6	.	.	TRBJ1-2	CASSELREDYGYTF	TGTGCCAGCAGCGAACTCCGGGAGGACTATGGCTACACCTTC
TRBV6-1	.	.	TRBJ1-4	CASSEVGATNEKLFF	TGTGCCAGCAGTGAAGTCGGGGCAACTAATGAAAAACTGTTTTTT
TRBV28	TRBD2	.	TRBJ2-1	CASRSQRLAGGLSYNEQFF	TGTGCCAGCAGGAGTCAACGACTAGCGGGGGGCCTATCCTACAATGAGCAGTTCTTC
TRBV5-1	TRBD1	once	TRBJ1-1	CASSGTGYGLGAFF	TGCGCCAGCAGCGGGACAGGGTACGGCCTGGGAGCTTTCTTT
TRBV29-1	TRBD1	.	TRBJ1-2	CSVRHQGTGYGYTF	TGCAGCGTCCGACACCAAGGGACAGGTTATGGCTACACCTTC
TRBV4-2	.	.	TRBJ2-3	CASSPKITDTQYF	TGTGCCAGCAGCCCAAAAATCACAGATACGCAGTATTTT
TRBV24-1	.	.	TRBJ1-5	CATGAGHNQPQHF	TGTGCCACCGGGGCAGGGCACAATCAGCCCCAGCATTTT
TRBV12-3/TRBV12-4	.	.	TRBJ1-1	CASSLGGGGEAFF	TGTGCCAGCAGTTTGGGGGGAGGAGGTGAAGCTTTCTTT
TRBV10-3	TRBD1	.	TRBJ2-5	CAISESGTVETQYF	TGTGCCATCAGTGAGTCAGGGACAGTAGAGACCCAGTACTTC
TRBV27	.	.	TRBJ1-2	CASSGTTLQTGYTF	TGTGCCAGCAGCGGGACTACTTTACAGACAGGCTACACCTTC
TRBV2	.	.	TRBJ2-7	CASSEDASVGYEQYF	TGTGCCAGCAGTGAGGACGCTAGCGTGGGCTACGAGCAGTACTTC
TRBV29-1	.	few	TRBJ2-3	CSVTKGGGADTQYF	TGCAGCGTTACAAAAGGAGGGGGGGCAGATACGCAGTATTTT
TRBV19	.	.	TRBJ1-5	CASSIRGGQPQHF	TGTGCCAGTAGTATTCGGGGGGGTCAGCCCCAGCATTTT
TRBV5-8	.	.	TRBJ2-7	CASSFAFGSSYEQYF	TGTGCCAGCAGCTTCGCCTTCGGGTCATCCTACGAGCAGTACTTC
TRBV24-1	.	.	TRBJ2-1	CATSDLLASSYNEQFF	TGTGCCACCAGTGATTTGTTAGCGAGCTCCTACAATGAGCAGTTCTTC
TRBV6-5	TRBD2	once	TRBJ2-4	CASSYGGGIGKNIQYF	TGTGCCAGCAGTTACGGCGGGGGGATTGGAAAAAACATTCAGTACTTC
TRBV11-1	.	.	TRBJ2-7	CASSLQGMGYEQYF	TGTGCCAGCAGCTTACAGGGCATGGGCTACGAGCAGTACTTC
TRBV11-2	TRBD1	.	TRBJ2-3	CASSLDLGTGTDTQYF	TGTGCCAGCAGCTTAGATTTGGGGACAGGCACAGATACGCAGTATTTT
TRBV12-3/TRBV12-4	.	few	TRBJ1-1	CASGEFSVRSAFF	TGTGCCAGCGGTGAGTTCTCTGTTCGGTCGGCTTTCTTT
TRBV9	TRBD2	.	TRBJ2-5	CASSPTVGTSGGFIETQYF	TGTGCCAGCAGCCCGACCGTGGGGACTAGCGGGGGGTTTATAGAGACCCAGTACTTC
TRBV29-1	.	.	TRBJ2-5	CSVARGMGETQYF	TGCAGCGTTGCCCGGGGAATGGGAGAGACCCAGTACTTC
TRBV5-4	.	.	TRBJ2-2	CASSLWRGTGELFF	TGTGCCAGCAGTCTGTGGAGGGGCACCGGGGAGCTGTTTTTT
TRBV27	.	.	TRBJ2-5	CASRGSGVGETQYF	TGTGCCAGCAGGGGTTCAGGGGTCGGAGAGACCCAGTACTTC
TRBV18	.	.	TRBJ2-5	CASARPGNQETQYF	TGTGCCAGCGCGAGGCCCGGGAACCAAGAGACCCAGTACTTC
TRBV19	TRBD1	.	TRBJ1-2	CASSPTGGWVYGYTF	TGTGCCAGTAGTCCCACAGGGGGCTGGGTCTATGGCTACACCTTC
TRBV2	.	.	TRBJ1-2	CASSEWRENGYTF	TGTGCCAGCAGTGAGTGGAGAGAGAATGGCTACACCTTC
TRBV3-1/TRBV3-2	TRBD2	.	TRBJ2-3	CASSPTSSGGALGDTQYF	TGTGCCAGCAGCCCAACCTCTAGCGGGGGGGCCTTGGGAGATACGCAGTATTTT